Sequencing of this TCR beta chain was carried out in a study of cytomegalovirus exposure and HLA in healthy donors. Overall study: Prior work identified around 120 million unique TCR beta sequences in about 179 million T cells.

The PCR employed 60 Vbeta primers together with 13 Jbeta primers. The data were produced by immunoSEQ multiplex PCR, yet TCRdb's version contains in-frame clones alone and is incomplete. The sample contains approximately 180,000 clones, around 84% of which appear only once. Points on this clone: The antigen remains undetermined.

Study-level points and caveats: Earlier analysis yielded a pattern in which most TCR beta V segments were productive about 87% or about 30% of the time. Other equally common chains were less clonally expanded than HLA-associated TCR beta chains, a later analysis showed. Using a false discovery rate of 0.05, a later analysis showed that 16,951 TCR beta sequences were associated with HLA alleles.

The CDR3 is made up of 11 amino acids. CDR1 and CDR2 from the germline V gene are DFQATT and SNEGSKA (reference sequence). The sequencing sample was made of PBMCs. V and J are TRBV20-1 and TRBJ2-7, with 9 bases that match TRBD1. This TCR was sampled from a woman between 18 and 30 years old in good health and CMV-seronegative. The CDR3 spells CRGTGPYEQYF. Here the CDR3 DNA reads TGCAGAGGGACAGGGCCCTACGAGCAGTACTTC.